This T cell receptor (beta chain) came from a study of blood T cell repertoires in COVID-19. The wider study: Samples of COVID-19 (acute and convalescent) were obtained from the United States, Italy and Spain.

The repertoire was sequenced with immunoSEQ multiplex PCR; TCRdb's copy has only in-frame clones and lacks some. The table has 390,000 or so clones, about 89% seen once. V shed 5 bases, J shed 0 bases, and the junction held 7 bases outside the gene matches. CDR3 size: 16 residues. Germline CDR1 and CDR2: LNHDA and SQIVND (reference sequence). The sequence was obtained from a woman aged 25 to 39 with COVID-19, enrolled during active disease. Sequenced input: peripheral blood. The V call is TRBV19, the J call TRBJ2-3; 8 nucleotides align to TRBD1. The CDR3 sequence is CASSDRGQFSTDTQYF. The CDR3 DNA reads TGTGCCAGTAGTGACAGGGGACAGTTTAGCACAGATACGCAGTATTTT.